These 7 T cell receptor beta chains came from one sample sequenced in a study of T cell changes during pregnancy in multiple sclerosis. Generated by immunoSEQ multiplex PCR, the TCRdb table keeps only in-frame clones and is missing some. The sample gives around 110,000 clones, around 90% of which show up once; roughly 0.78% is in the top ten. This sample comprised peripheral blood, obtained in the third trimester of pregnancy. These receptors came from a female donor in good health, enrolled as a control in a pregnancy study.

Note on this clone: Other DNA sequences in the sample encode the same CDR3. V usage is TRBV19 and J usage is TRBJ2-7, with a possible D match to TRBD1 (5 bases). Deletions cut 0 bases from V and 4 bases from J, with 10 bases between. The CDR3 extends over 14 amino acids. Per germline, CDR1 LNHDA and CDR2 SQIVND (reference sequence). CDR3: CASSIDRETYEQYF. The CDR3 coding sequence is TGTGCCAGTAGTATAGACAGGGAAACTTACGAGCAGTACTTC.

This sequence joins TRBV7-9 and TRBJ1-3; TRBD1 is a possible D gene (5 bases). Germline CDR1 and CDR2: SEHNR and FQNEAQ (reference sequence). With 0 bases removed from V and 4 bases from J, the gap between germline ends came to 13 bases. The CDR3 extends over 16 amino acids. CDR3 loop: CASSLAWQGGGNTIYF. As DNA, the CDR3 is TGTGCCAGCAGCTTAGCGTGGCAGGGAGGCGGAAACACCATATATTTT. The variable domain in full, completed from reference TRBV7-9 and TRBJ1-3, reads DTGVSQNPRHKITKRGQNVTFRCDPISEHNRLYWYRQTLGQGPEFLTYFQNEAQLEKSRLLSDRFSAERPKGSFSTLEIQRTEQGDSAMYLCASSLAWQGGGNTIYFGEGSWLTVV.

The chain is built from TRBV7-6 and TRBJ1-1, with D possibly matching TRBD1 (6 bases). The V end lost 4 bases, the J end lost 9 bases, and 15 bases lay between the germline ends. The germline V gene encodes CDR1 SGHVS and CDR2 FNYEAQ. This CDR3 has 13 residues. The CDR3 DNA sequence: TGTGCCAGCAGCTCCCATTACAGGGACCAAGCTTTCTTT. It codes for CASSSHYRDQAFF.

Written as DNA, the CDR3 is TGTGCCAGCAGCTTAGATCCGGGGGGGGCAGACTATGGCTACACCTTC. Translated, it gives CASSLDPGGADYGYTF. This chain uses TRBV7-6 with TRBJ1-2; possible D gene TRBD1, 6 bases. Deletions cut 1 base from V and 3 bases from J, with 15 bases between. Germline CDR1 is SGHVS and CDR2 is FNYEAQ. This CDR3 has 16 amino acids.

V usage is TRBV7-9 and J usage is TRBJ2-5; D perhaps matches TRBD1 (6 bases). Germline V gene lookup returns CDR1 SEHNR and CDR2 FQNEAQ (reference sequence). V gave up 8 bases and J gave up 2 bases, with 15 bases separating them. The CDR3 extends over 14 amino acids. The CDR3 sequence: CASAGDRAQETQYF. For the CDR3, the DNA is TGTGCCAGCGCAGGGGATAGGGCTCAAGAGACCCAGTACTTC.

CDR3 sequence reads: CASSYRNTEAFF. The CDR3 region has the DNA TGTGCCAGCAGTTACCGGAACACTGAAGCTTTCTTT. The V gene is TRBV6-5, the J gene TRBJ1-1; D gene ambiguous. V was trimmed by 2 bases and J by 1 base, leaving 2 bases between them. Per the germline V gene, CDR1 is MNHEY and CDR2 is SVGAGI. This CDR3 is 12 amino acids long.

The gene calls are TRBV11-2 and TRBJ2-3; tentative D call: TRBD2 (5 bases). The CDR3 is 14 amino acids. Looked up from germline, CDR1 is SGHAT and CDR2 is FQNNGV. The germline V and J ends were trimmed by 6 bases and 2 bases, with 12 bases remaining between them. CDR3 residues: CASSRTGNTDTQYF. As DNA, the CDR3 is TGTGCCAGCAGTCGTACCGGGAACACAGATACGCAGTATTTT.